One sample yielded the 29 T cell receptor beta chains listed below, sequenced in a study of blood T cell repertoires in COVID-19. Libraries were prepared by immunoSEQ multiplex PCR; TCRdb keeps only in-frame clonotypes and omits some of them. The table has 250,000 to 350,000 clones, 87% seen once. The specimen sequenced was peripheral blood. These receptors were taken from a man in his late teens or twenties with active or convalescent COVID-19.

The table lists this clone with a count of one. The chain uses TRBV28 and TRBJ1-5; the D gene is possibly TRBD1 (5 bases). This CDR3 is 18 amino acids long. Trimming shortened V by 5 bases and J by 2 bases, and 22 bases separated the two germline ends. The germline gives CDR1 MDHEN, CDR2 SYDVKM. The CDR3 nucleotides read TGTGCCAGCAGTCCCCTCCGCGCGGCAGGGTCAGGCAATCAGCCCCAGCATTTT. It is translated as CASSPLRAAGSGNQPQHF.

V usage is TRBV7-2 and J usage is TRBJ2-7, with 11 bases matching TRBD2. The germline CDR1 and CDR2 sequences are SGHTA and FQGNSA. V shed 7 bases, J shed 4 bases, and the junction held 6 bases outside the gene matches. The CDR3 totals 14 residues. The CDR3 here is CASTLTSGKYEQYF. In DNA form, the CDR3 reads TGTGCCAGCACCCTGACTAGCGGGAAATACGAGCAGTACTTC.

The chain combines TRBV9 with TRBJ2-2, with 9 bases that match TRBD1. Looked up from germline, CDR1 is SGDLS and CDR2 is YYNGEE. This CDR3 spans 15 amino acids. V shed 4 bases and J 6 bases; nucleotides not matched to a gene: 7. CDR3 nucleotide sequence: TGTGCCAGCAGCACCGGGACAGGGATCCCCGGGGAGCTGTTTTTT. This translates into CASSTGTGIPGELFF.

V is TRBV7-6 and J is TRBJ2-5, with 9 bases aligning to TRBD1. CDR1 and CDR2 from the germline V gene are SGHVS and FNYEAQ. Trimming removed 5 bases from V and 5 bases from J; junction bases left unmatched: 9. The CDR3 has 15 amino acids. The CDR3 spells CASSPRTGALETQYF. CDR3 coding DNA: TGTGCCAGCAGCCCACGGACAGGGGCGTTGGAGACCCAGTACTTC. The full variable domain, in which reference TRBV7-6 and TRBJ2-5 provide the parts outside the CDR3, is GAGVSQSPRYKVTKRGQDVALRCDPISGHVSLYWYRQALGQGPEFLTYFNYEAQQDKSGLPNDRFSAERPEGSISTLTIQRTEQRDSAMYRCASSPRTGALETQYFGPGTRLLVL.

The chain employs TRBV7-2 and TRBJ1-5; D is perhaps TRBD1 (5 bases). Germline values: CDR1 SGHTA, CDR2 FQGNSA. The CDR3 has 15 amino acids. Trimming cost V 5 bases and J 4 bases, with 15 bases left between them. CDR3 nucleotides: TGTGCCAGCAGCCCCCCCGGGGGTGAGAATCAGCCCCAGCATTTT. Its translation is CASSPPGGENQPQHF.

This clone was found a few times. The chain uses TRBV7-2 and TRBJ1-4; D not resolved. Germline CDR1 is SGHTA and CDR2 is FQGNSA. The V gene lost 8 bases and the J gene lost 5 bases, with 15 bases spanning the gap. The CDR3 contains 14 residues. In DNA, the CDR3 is TGTGCCAGCGGTCCAAGTAGACACAATGAAAAACTGTTTTTT. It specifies CASGPSRHNEKLFF. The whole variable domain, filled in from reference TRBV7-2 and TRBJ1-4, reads GAGVSQSPSNKVTEKGKDVELRCDPISGHTALYWYRQSLGQGLEFLIYFQGNSAPDKSGLPSDRFSAERTGGSVSTLTIQRTQQEDSAVYLCASGPSRHNEKLFFGSGTQLSVL.

The CDR3 sequence: CASSLIGSGQPQHF. The DNA of the CDR3 is TGTGCCAGCAGCTTAATCGGGTCGGGTCAGCCCCAGCATTTT. The chain couples TRBV5-6 to TRBJ1-5, with D unresolved. Trimming removed 2 bases from V and 6 bases from J, with 12 bases in between. From germline, CDR1 is SGHDT and CDR2 YYEEEE. The CDR3 consists of 14 residues.

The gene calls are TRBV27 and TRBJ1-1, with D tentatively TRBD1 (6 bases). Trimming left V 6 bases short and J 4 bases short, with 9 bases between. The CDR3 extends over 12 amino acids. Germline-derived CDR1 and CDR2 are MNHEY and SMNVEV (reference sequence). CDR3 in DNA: TGTGCCAGCAGACAGGGCGGCACTGAAGCTTTCTTT. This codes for CASRQGGTEAFF.

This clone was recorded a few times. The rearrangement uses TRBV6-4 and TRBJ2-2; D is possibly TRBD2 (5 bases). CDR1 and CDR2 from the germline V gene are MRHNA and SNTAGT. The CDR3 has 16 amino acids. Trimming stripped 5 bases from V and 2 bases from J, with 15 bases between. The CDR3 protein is CASSLSVEVNTGELFF. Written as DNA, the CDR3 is TGTGCCAGCAGTCTCTCGGTGGAGGTTAACACCGGGGAGCTGTTTTTT.

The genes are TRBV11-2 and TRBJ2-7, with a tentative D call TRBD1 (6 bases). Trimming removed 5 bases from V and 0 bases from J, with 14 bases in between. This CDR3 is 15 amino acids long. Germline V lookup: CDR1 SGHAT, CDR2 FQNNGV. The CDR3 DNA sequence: TGTGCCAGCAGCAACCGGGACATTCTCTCCTACGAGCAGTACTTC. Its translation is CASSNRDILSYEQYF.

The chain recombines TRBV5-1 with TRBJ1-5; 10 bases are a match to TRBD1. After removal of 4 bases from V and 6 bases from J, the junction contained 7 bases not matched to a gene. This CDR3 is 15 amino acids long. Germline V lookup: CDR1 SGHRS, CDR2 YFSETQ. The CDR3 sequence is CASSQTGGEVQPQHF. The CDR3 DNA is TGCGCCAGCAGCCAGACAGGGGGCGAGGTTCAGCCCCAGCATTTT.

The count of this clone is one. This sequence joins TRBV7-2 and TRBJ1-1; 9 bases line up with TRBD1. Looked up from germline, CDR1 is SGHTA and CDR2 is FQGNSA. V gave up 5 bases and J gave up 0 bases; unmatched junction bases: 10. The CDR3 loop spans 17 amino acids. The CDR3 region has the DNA TGTGCCAGCAGCGCAACAGGGGGCACCGGGATGAACACTGAAGCTTTCTTT. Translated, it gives CASSATGGTGMNTEAFF.

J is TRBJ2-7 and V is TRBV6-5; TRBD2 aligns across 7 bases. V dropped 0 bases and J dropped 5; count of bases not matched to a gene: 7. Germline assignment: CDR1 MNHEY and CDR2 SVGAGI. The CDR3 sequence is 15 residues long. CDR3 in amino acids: CASSYSIGRSNEQYF. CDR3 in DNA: TGTGCCAGCAGTTACTCGATCGGGAGGTCCAACGAGCAGTACTTC.

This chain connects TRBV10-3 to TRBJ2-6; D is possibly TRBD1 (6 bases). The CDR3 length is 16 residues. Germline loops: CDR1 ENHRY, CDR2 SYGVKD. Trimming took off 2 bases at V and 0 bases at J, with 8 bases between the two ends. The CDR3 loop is CAISERQVSGANVLTF. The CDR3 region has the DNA TGTGCCATCAGTGAGAGACAGGTCTCTGGGGCCAACGTCCTGACTTTC.

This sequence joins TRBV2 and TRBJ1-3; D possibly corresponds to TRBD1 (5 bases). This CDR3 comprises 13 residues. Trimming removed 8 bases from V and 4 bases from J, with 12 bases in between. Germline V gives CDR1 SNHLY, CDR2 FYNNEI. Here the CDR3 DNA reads TGTGCCAGCGGAGGGACTGACGGAAACACCATATATTTT. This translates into CASGGTDGNTIYF.

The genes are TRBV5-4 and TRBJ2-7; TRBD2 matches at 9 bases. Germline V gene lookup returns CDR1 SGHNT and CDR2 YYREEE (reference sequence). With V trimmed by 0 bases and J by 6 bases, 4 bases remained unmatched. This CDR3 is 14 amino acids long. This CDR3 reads CASSLGLAASEQYF. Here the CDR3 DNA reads TGTGCCAGCAGCTTGGGACTAGCGGCATCCGAGCAGTACTTC.

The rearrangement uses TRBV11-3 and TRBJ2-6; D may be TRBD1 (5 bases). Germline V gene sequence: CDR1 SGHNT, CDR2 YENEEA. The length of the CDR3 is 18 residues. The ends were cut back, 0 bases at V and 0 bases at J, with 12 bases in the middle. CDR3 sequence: CASSLDRDFLSGANVLTF. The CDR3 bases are TGTGCCAGCAGCTTAGACAGGGATTTCCTCTCTGGGGCCAACGTCCTGACTTTC.

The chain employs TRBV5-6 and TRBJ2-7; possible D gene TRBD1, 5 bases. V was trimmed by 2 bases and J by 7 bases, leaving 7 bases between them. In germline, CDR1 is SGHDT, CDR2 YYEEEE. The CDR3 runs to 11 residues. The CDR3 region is CASSFRVEQYF. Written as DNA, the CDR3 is TGTGCCAGCAGCTTCAGGGTTGAGCAGTACTTC. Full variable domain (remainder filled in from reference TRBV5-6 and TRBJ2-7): DAGVTQSPTHLIKTRGQQVTLRCSPKSGHDTVSWYQQALGQGPQFIFQYYEEEERQRGNFPDRFSGHQFPNYSSELNVNALLLGDSALYLCASSFRVEQYFGPGTRLTVT.

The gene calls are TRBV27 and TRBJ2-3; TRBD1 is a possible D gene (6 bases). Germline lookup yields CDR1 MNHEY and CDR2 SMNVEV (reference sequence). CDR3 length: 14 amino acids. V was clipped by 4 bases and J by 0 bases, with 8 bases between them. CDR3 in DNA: TGTGCCAGCAGTTGGACAGCTAGCACAGATACGCAGTATTTT. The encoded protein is CASSWTASTDTQYF.

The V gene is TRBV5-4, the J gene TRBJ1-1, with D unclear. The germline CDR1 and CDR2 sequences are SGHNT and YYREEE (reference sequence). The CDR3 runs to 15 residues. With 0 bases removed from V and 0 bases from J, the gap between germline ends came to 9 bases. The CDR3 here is CASSLGGQMNTEAFF. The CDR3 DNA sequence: TGTGCCAGCAGCTTGGGTGGGCAGATGAACACTGAAGCTTTCTTT. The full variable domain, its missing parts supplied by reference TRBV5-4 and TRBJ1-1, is ETGVTQSPTHLIKTRGQQVTLRCSSQSGHNTVSWYQQALGQGPQFIFQYYREEENGRGNFPPRFSGLQFPNYSSELNVNALELDDSALYLCASSLGGQMNTEAFFGQGTRLTVV.

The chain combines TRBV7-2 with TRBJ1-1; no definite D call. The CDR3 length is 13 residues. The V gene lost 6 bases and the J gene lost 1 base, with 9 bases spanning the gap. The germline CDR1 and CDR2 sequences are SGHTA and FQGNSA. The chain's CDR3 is CASSRTPNTEAFF. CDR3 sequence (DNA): TGTGCCAGCAGTCGTACACCGAACACTGAAGCTTTCTTT.

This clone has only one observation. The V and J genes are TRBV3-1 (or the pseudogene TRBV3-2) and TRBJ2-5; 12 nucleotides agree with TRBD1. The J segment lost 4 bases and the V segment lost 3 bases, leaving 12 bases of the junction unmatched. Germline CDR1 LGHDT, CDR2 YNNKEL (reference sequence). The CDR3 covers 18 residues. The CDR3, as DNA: TGTGCCAGCAGCCAGATTGGGACAGGGGGCGCGTACGGAGAGACCCAGTACTTC. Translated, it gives CASSQIGTGGAYGETQYF.

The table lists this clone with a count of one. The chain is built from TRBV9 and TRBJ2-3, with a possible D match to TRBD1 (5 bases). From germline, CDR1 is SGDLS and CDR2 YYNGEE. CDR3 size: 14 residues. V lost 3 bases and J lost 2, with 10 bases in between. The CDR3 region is CASSARQNTDTQYF. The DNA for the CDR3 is TGTGCCAGCAGCGCTCGACAGAACACAGATACGCAGTATTTT. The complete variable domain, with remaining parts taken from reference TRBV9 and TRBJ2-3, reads DSGVTQTPKHLITATGQRVTLRCSPRSGDLSVYWYQQSLDQGLQFLIQYYNGEERAKGNILERFSAQQFPDLHSELNLSSLELGDSALYFCASSARQNTDTQYFGPGTRLTVL.

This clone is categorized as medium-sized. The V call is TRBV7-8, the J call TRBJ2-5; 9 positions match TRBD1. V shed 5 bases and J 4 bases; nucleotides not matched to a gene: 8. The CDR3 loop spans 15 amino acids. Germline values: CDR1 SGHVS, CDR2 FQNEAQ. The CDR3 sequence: CASSPNRGPSETQYF. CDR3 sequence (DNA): TGTGCCAGCAGCCCGAACAGGGGGCCGTCAGAGACCCAGTACTTC.

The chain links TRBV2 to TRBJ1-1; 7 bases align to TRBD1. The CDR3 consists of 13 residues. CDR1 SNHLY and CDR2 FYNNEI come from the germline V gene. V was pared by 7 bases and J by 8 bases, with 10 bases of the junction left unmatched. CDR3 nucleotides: TGTGCCAGCAAACTGGGACAGCCCAACGAAGCTTTCTTT. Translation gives CASKLGQPNEAFF.

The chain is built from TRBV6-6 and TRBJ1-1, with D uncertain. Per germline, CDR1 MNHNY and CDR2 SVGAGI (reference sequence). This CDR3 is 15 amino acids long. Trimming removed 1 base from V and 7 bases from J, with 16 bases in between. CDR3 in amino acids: CASSYLGHRESEAFF. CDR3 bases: TGTGCCAGCAGTTACTTGGGTCACAGAGAGAGTGAAGCTTTCTTT.

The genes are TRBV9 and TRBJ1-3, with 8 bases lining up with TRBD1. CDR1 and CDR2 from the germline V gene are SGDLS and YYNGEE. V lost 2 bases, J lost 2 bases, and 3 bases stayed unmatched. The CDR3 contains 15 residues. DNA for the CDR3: TGTGCCAGCAGCGTTTCAGGGGGCCCTGGAAACACCATATATTTT. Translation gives CASSVSGGPGNTIYF.

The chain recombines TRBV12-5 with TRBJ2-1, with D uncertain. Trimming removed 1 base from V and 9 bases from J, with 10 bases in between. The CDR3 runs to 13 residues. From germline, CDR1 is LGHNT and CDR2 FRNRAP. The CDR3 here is CASGLGAYSEQFF. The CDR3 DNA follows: TGTGCTAGTGGTTTGGGAGCATATTCTGAGCAGTTCTTC.

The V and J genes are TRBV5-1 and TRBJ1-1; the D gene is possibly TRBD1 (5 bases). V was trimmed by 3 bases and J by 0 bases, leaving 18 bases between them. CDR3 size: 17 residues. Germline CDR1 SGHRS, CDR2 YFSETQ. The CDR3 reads CASSWGVVDRLNTEAFF. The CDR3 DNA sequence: TGCGCCAGCAGCTGGGGGGTCGTAGACCGATTGAACACTGAAGCTTTCTTT.